This T cell receptor beta chain was recovered during a study of cytomegalovirus exposure and HLA in healthy donors. Broader study findings: Available immune exposure information was restricted to CMV serostatus only. Analyses of presence and absence presupposed an approximately uniform sequencing depth across donors. Most of the CMV-associated TCR beta chains (in a later analysis) appeared to be HLA-restricted.

Regarding this clone: Its antigen is unknown.

Trimming took off 0 bases at V and 7 bases at J, with 8 bases between the two ends. CDR1 is SGDLS, CDR2 YYNGEE, per germline. This CDR3 has 13 residues. The PCR used 60 Vbeta and 13 Jbeta primers. Libraries were prepared by immunoSEQ multiplex PCR; TCRdb keeps only in-frame clonotypes and omits some of them. Of about 110,000 clones in the sample, about 83% were seen once. The sequencing input was PBMCs. The TCR originated in a man between 18 and 29 years old in good health and CMV-seronegative. J is TRBJ1-3 and V is TRBV9, with unresolved D. CDR3 coding DNA: TGTGCCAGCAGCGTAGAAGTCCGGAACACCATATATTTT. The encoded protein is CASSVEVRNTIYF.